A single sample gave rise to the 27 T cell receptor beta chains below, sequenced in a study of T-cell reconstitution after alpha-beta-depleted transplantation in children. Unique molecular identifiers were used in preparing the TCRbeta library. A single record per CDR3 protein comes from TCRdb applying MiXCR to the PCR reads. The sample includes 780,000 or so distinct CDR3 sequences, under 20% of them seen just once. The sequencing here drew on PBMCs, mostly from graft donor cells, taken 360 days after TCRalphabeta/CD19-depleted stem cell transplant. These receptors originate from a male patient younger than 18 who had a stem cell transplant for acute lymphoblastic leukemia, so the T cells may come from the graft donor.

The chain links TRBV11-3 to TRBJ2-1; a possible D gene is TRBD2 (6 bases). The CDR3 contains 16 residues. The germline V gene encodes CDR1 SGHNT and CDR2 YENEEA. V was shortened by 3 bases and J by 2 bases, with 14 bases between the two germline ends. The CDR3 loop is CASSFGAGTPYNEQFF. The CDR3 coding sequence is TGTGCCAGCAGCTTCGGTGCGGGAACGCCCTACAATGAGCAGTTCTTC.

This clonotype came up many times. CDR3 DNA: TGTGCCTGGTCACGGGGGAGTGAAAAACTGTTTTTT. The encoded protein is CAWSRGSEKLFF. This sequence joins TRBV30 and TRBJ1-4; D possibly corresponds to TRBD1 (5 bases). Germline CDR1 GTSNPN, CDR2 SVGIG (reference sequence). The CDR3 is 12 amino acids. Trimming took off 5 bases at V and 7 bases at J, with 11 bases between the two ends.

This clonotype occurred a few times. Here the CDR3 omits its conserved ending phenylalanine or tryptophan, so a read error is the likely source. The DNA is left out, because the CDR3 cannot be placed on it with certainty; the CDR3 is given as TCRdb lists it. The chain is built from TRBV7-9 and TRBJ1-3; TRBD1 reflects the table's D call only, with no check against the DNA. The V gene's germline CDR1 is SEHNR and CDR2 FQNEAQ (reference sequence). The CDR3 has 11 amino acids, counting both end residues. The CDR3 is CASSWGTGPSR.

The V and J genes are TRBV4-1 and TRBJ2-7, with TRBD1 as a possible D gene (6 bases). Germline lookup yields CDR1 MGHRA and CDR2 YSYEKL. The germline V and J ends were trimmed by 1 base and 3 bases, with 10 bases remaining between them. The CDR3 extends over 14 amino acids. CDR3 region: CASSQGTAFYEQYF. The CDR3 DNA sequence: TGCGCCAGCAGCCAAGGGACAGCTTTCTACGAGCAGTACTTC.

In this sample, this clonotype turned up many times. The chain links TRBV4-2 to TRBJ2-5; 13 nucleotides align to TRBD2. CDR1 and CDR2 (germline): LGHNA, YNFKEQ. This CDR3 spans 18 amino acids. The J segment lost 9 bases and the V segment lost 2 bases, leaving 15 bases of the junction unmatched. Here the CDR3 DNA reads TGTGCCAGCAGCCAACCTCGGACTAGCGGGGGCCCAGGGGTGGCCCAGTACTTC. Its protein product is CASSQPRTSGGPGVAQYF.

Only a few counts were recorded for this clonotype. The CDR3 DNA follows: TGTGCCAGCAGCTTATTATCACCAGGAGTTTCTACCGGGGAGCTGTTTTTT. As protein: CASSLLSPGVSTGELFF. V is TRBV11-2 and J is TRBJ2-2, with unresolved D. The CDR3 consists of 17 residues. Trimming removed 2 bases at V and 5 bases at J, with 18 bases between. Germline V gene data show CDR1 as SGHAT and CDR2 as FQNNGV.

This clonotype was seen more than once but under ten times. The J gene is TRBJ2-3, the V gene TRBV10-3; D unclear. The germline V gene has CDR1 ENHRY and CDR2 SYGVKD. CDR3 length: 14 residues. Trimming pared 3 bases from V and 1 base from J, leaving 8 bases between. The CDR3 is CAISDLSGTDTQYF. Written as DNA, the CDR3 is TGTGCCATCAGTGATTTGAGCGGCACAGATACGCAGTATTTT.

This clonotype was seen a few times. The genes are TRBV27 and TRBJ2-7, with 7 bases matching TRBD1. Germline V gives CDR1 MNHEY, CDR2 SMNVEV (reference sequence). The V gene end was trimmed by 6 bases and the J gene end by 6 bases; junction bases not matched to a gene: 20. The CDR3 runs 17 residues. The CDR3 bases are TGTGCCAGCAGCTCCTCGCCCCACTTCACAGGGGCCGGCGAGCAGTACTTC. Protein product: CASSSSPHFTGAGEQYF.

CDR3 sequence: CASRGAGVHEQYF. For the CDR3, the DNA is TGTGCCAGCAGGGGAGCGGGAGTCCACGAGCAGTACTTC. The chain is built from TRBV12-3 or TRBV12-4 and TRBJ2-7, with 8 bases that match TRBD2. V shed 6 bases, J shed 5 bases, and the junction held 6 bases outside the gene matches. There are 13 residues in the CDR3.

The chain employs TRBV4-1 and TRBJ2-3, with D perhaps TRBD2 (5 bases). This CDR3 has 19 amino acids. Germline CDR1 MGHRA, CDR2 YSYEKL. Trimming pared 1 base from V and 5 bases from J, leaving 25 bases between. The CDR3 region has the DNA TGCGCCAGCAGCCAAGGGACTGGGCGATTCCGGGCAGTGGAAGATACGCAGTATTTT. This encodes CASSQGTGRFRAVEDTQYF.

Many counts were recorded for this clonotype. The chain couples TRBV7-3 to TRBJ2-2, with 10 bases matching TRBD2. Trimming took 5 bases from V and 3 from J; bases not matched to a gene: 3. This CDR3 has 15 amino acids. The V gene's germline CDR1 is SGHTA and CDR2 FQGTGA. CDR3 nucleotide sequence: TGTGCCAGCAGCCCGACTAGCGGGTACACCGGGGAGCTGTTTTTT. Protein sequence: CASSPTSGYTGELFF.

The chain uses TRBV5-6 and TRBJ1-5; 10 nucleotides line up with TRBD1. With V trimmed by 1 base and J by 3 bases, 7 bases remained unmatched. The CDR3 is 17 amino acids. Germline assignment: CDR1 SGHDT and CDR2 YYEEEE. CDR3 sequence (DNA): TGTGCCAGCAGCTTGTTGGGGACAGGGGATGTCAATCAGCCCCAGCATTTT. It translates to CASSLLGTGDVNQPQHF.

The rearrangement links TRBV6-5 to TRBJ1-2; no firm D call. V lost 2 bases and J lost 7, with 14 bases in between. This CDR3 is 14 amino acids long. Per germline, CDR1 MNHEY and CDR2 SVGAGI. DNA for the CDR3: TGTGCCAGCAGTTACAGAGCGGCGTCCGGTGGCTACACCTTC. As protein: CASSYRAASGGYTF.

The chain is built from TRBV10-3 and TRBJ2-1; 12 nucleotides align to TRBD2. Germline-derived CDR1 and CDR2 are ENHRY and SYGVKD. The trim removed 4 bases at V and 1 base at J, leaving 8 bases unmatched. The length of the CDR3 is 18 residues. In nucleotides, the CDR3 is TGTGCCATCAGTGCTAGCGGGAGGGAGGGGAGTTCCTACAATGAGCAGTTCTTC. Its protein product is CAISASGREGSSYNEQFF.

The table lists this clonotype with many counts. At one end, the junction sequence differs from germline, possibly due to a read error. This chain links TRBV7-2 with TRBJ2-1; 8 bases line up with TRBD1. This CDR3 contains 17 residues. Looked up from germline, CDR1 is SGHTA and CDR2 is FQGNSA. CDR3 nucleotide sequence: TGTGCCAGCAGTTCTACCTGGGACAGGCCCTCCAACAATGAGCAGTTCTTC. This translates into CASSSTWDRPSNNEQFF.

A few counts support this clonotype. As DNA, the CDR3 is TGTGCCAGCAGACCGACTAGCGGGAGACGGGAGACCCAGTACTTC. It is translated as CASRPTSGRRETQYF. This chain joins TRBV12-3 or TRBV12-4 and TRBJ2-5; the match to TRBD2 covers 12 bases. This CDR3 region has 15 residues. V lost 6 bases, J lost 5 bases, and 7 bases stayed unmatched.

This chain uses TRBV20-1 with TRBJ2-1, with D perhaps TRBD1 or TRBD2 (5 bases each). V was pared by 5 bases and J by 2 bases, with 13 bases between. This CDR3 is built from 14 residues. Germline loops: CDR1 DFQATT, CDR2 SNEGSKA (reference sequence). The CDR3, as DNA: TGCAGTGCTGCGACCGGGACGGCCTACAATGAGCAGTTCTTC. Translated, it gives CSAATGTAYNEQFF.

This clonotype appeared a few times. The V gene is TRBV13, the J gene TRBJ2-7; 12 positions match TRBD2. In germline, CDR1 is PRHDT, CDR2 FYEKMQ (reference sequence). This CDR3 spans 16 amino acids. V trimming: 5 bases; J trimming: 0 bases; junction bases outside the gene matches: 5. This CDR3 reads CASSRLAGVYSYEQYF. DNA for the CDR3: TGTGCCAGCAGCCGACTAGCGGGAGTTTACTCCTACGAGCAGTACTTC. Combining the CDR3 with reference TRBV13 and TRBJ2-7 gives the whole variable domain AAGVIQSPRHLIKEKRETATLKCYPIPRHDTVYWYQQGPGQDPQFLISFYEKMQSDKGSIPDRFSAQQFSDYHSELNMSSLELGDSALYFCASSRLAGVYSYEQYFGPGTRLTVT.

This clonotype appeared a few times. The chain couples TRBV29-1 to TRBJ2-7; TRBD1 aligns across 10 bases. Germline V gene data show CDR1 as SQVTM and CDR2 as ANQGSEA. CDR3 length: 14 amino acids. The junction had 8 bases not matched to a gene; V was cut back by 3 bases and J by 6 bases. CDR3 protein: CSVDSGTGAIEQYF. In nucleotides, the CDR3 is TGCAGCGTTGATTCCGGGACAGGGGCGATCGAGCAGTACTTC.

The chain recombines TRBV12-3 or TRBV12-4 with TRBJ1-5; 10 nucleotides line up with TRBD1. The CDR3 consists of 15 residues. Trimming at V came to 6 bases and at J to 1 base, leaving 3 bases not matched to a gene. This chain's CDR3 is CASRKGQGSNQPQHF. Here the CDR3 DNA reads TGTGCCAGCAGGAAGGGACAGGGGAGCAATCAGCCCCAGCATTTT.

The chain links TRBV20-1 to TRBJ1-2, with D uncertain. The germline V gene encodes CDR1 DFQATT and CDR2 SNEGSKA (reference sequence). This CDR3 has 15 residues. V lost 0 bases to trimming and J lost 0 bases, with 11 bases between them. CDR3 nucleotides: TGCAGTGCTAGAGAGGTGGGCAGAACTAACTATGGCTACACCTTC. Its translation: CSAREVGRTNYGYTF.

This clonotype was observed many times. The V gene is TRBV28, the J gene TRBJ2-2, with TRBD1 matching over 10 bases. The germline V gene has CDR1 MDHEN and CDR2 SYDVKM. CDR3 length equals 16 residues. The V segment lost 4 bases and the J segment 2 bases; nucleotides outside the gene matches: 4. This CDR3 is CASSWTGGRNTGELFF. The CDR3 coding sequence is TGTGCCAGCAGTTGGACAGGGGGAAGAAACACCGGGGAGCTGTTTTTT.

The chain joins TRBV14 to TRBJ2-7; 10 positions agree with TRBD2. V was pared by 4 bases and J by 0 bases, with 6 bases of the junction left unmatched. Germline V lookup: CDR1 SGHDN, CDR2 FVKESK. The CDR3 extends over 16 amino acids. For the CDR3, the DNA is TGTGCCAGCAGCCCTTGGACTAGCGGTAACTCCTACGAGCAGTACTTC. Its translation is CASSPWTSGNSYEQYF.

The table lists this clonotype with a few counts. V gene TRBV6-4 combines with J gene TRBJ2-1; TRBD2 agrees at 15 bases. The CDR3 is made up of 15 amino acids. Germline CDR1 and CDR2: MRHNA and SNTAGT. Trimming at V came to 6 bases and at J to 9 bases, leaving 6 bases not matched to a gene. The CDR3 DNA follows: TGTGCCAGCAGAACGACGGGACTAGCGGGAGGTGAGCAGTTCTTC. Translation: CASRTTGLAGGEQFF.

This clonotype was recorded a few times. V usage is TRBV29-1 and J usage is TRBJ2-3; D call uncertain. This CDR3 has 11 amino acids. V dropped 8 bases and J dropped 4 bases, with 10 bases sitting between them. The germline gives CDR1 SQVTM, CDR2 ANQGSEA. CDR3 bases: TGCAGCCTACTTAAGCCAGATACGCAGTATTTT. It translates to CSLLKPDTQYF.

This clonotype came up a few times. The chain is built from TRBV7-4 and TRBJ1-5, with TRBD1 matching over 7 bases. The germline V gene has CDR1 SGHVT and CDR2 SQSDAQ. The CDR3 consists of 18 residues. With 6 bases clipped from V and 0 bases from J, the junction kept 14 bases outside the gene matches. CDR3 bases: TGTGCCAGCAGGACCCGGGACAGTGGCCCCTATAGCAATCAGCCCCAGCATTTT. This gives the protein CASRTRDSGPYSNQPQHF.

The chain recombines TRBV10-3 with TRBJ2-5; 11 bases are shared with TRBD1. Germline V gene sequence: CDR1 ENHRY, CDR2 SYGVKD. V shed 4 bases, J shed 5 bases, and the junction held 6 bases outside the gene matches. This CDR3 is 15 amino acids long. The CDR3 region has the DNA TGTGCCATCAGTGGTGGACAGGGGGCACAGGAGACCCAGTACTTC. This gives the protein CAISGGQGAQETQYF.